This T cell receptor beta chain was sequenced during a study of a mutant IDH1 vaccine in newly diagnosed glioma. Study information: Administration of eight vaccinations to patients took place in weeks 1, 3, 5, 7, 11, 15, 19, 23.

Broader study findings: Seemingly, top peripheral T cell clonotype changes bore no relation to pseudoprogression.

V was trimmed by 2 bases and J by 2 bases, leaving 9 bases between them. The CDR3 loop spans 14 amino acids. Germline lookup yields CDR1 SGHRS and CDR2 YFSETQ. TCRdb keeps only in-frame clones here, not all; method: immunoSEQ multiplex PCR. The sample lists about 55,000 clones, 75% to 85% seen once, with around 6.2% in the top ten. Turning to this clone: What it binds is not known.

Time point reported: week 23, last vaccination. Each dose delivered 300 ug of mutant IDH1 20-mer peptide subcutaneously with imiquimod. The chain combines TRBV5-1 with TRBJ2-3; no firm D call. The TCR originated in a man aged 40-50 years with glioma. This specimen was PBMCs, taken from a glioma patient whose treatment included an IDH1 peptide vaccine. CDR3 bases: TGCGCCAGCAGCTTTACCAGTGTCACAGATACGCAGTATTTT. Protein sequence: CASSFTSVTDTQYF.